Listed below are T cell receptor beta chains from one sample, sequenced in a study of T cell responses to AZD1222 COVID-19 vaccine. Using immunoSEQ multiplex PCR, the repertoire was profiled, and TCRdb retains in-frame clones only, with some absent. Of more than 80,000 clones in the sample, 92% are singletons; the top ten hold less than 4%. The sequenced sample was peripheral blood, obtained 28 days after the second AZD1222 dose. Receptor source: an adult who received the AZD1222 COVID-19 vaccine. Both conserved end residues are part of each CDR3. A D gene is named only where the DNA matches it firmly. Some rows mark clone size as missing; the rest say once, few, many or name a class of expanded clone.

d_call clone_size j_call v_call cdr3_aa cdr3_nt
NA NA TRBJ1-5 TRBV2 CASSTDTSNQPQHF TGTGCCAGTTCGACAGACACTAGCAATCAGCCCCAGCATTTT
TRBD1 NA TRBJ1-5 TRBV30 CAWTDRVGQPQHF TGTGCCTGGACCGACAGGGTGGGGCAGCCCCAGCATTTT
NA NA TRBJ1-1 TRBV29-1 CSVDRANTEAFF TGCAGCGTTGACAGGGCAAACACTGAAGCTTTCTTT
NA NA TRBJ1-3 TRBV13 CASSWGPRGESGNTIYF TGTGCCAGCAGCTGGGGACCGCGGGGAGAATCTGGAAACACCATATATTTT
NA NA TRBJ1-5 TRBV4-1 CASSQDTQGYQPQHF TGCGCCAGCAGCCAGGACACACAGGGCTATCAGCCCCAGCATTTT
NA NA TRBJ1-2 TRBV5-1 CASSISDGPNYGYTF TGCGCCAGCAGCATATCAGACGGACCTAACTATGGCTACACCTTC
NA NA TRBJ2-1 TRBV28 CASSLDDQQFF TGTGCCAGCAGTTTGGATGACCAGCAGTTCTTC
NA NA TRBJ1-2 TRBV12-3/TRBV12-4 CASSPRGPKGYTF TGTGCCAGCAGCCCTCGGGGCCCAAAGGGCTACACCTTC
TRBD1 NA TRBJ1-5 TRBV27 CASRLDRYSNQPQHF TGTGCCAGCAGGTTGGACAGGTATAGCAATCAGCCCCAGCATTTT
NA NA TRBJ1-1 TRBV25-1 CASREGRDTEAFF TGTGCCAGCAGGGAGGGGCGGGACACTGAAGCTTTCTTT
NA NA TRBJ1-2 TRBV19 CASSPRNIGNYGYTF TGTGCCAGTAGTCCGAGAAACATCGGTAACTATGGCTACACCTTC
NA NA TRBJ2-7 TRBV7-9 CASTSWRGTKFYEQYF TGTGCCAGCACCTCCTGGAGGGGCACGAAGTTTTACGAGCAGTACTTC
NA once TRBJ1-6 TRBV7-2 CASSLAGGSPLHF TGTGCCAGCAGCTTAGCGGGGGGCTCACCCCTCCACTTT
NA NA TRBJ1-1 TRBV6-6 CASSYSRPGTEAFF TGTGCCAGCAGTTACTCGAGACCAGGCACTGAAGCTTTCTTT